This is a list of T cell receptor beta chains from one sample in a study of CD8 T cells in Susac syndrome. TCRdb re-derived calls from the immunoSEQ multiplex PCR reads in MiXCR, one entry per CDR3 protein. This table has more than 200,000 distinct CDR3 sequences, 94% appearing once. The sequencing input was CD4+ T cells from PBMCs. The receptors were sampled from a human donor with Susac syndrome. Each CDR3 is given with its conserved first and last residue. D genes are given only for firm matches. Some rows have no size entry. The others give once, few or many, or a class for an expanded clone.

CDR3aa | CDR3nt | len | v_gene | d_gene | j_gene | abundance
CASSQLGTQYF | TGCGCCAGCAGTCAATTGGGTACGCAGTATTTT | 11 | TRBV23-1 | . | TRBJ2-3 | .
CASSLATGQGEGYTF | TGTGCCAGCAGCTTAGCAACGGGGCAGGGTGAAGGCTACACCTTC | 15 | TRBV7-9 | . | TRBJ1-2 | .
CASSLEADLEAFF | TGTGCCAGCAGTTTAGAGGCAGACCTTGAAGCTTTCTTT | 13 | TRBV12-3/TRBV12-4 | . | TRBJ1-1 | .
CASSSALAGRTGELFF | TGTGCCAGCAGCTCCGCACTAGCGGGGAGGACCGGGGAGCTGTTTTTT | 16 | TRBV7-2 | TRBD2 | TRBJ2-2 | .
CASGFQQGEQFF | TGTGCTAGTGGTTTTCAACAGGGTGAGCAGTTCTTC | 12 | TRBV12-5 | . | TRBJ2-1 | .
CASRSTGTRGDQPQHF | TGTGCCAGCAGGTCCACCGGGACAAGGGGGGATCAGCCCCAGCATTTT | 16 | TRBV12-3/TRBV12-4 | . | TRBJ1-5 | .
CASSLGGPDYGYTF | TGTGCCAGCAGTTTAGGGGGACCGGACTATGGCTACACCTTC | 14 | TRBV28 | . | TRBJ1-2 | .
CASSLTGGHEQFF | TGTGCCAGCAGCTTAACAGGGGGCCATGAGCAGTTCTTC | 13 | TRBV7-2 | TRBD1 | TRBJ2-1 | few
CASAPGQGYGYTF | TGTGCCAGCGCTCCGGGACAGGGGTATGGCTACACCTTC | 13 | TRBV18 | TRBD1 | TRBJ1-2 | .
CASTSGQLDEKLFF | TGTGCCAGCACCTCGGGACAGCTTGATGAAAAACTGTTTTTT | 14 | TRBV7-6 | TRBD1 | TRBJ1-4 | .
CASSRGGIYQETQYF | TGTGCCAGCAGCCGGGGGGGGATTTACCAAGAGACCCAGTACTTC | 15 | TRBV14 | TRBD2 | TRBJ2-5 | .
CAWRPGQGEQFF | TGTGCCTGGAGACCGGGACAGGGAGAGCAGTTCTTC | 12 | TRBV30 | TRBD1 | TRBJ2-1 | .
CASSLATYNEQFF | TGTGCCAGCAGCTTAGCAACTTACAATGAGCAGTTCTTC | 13 | TRBV7-2 | . | TRBJ2-1 | once
CASSLVAAKNTIYF | TGTGCCAGCAGTTTAGTGGCAGCTAAAAACACCATATATTTT | 14 | TRBV12-3/TRBV12-4 | . | TRBJ1-3 | .
CSARDRIPAQETQYF | TGCAGTGCTAGAGATAGGATCCCGGCTCAAGAGACCCAGTACTTC | 15 | TRBV20-1 | . | TRBJ2-5 | .
CSARILGQPSTNEKLFF | TGCAGTGCTAGAATCTTGGGACAGCCATCAACTAATGAAAAACTGTTTTTT | 17 | TRBV20-1 | TRBD1 | TRBJ1-4 | .
CASSWDSNQPQHF | TGTGCCAGCTCCTGGGACAGCAATCAGCCCCAGCATTTT | 13 | TRBV12-3/TRBV12-4 | . | TRBJ1-5 | .
CASSWSSGDSYEQYF | TGTGCCAGCAGTTGGTCAAGCGGGGACTCCTACGAGCAGTACTTC | 15 | TRBV12-3/TRBV12-4 | TRBD2 | TRBJ2-7 | .
CATSDLAGTPQHF | TGTGCCACCAGTGATTTAGCGGGAACGCCCCAGCATTTT | 13 | TRBV24-1 | . | TRBJ1-5 | .
CAWSGTTGNTIYF | TGTGCCTGGAGTGGGACAACCGGAAACACCATATATTTT | 13 | TRBV30 | . | TRBJ1-3 | .
CASSRRDFSYEQYF | TGTGCCAGCAGTCGGAGGGACTTCTCCTACGAGCAGTACTTC | 14 | TRBV6-2/TRBV6-3 | . | TRBJ2-7 | .
CASSQVVGTENIQYF | TGCGCCAGCAGCCAAGTTGTCGGGACAGAAAACATTCAGTACTTC | 15 | TRBV4-3 | TRBD1 | TRBJ2-4 | .
CASSLRQGEGEKLFF | TGTGCCAGCAGCCTCAGACAGGGCGAAGGTGAAAAACTGTTTTTT | 15 | TRBV28 | TRBD1 | TRBJ1-4 | .
CASSPEGYNSPLHF | TGTGCCAGCTCACCAGAGGGCTATAATTCACCCCTCCACTTT | 14 | TRBV18 | . | TRBJ1-6 | .
CASSLNTGEDVYEQYF | TGTGCCAGCAGTTTAAACACAGGGGAGGATGTCTACGAGCAGTACTTC | 16 | TRBV12-3/TRBV12-4 | . | TRBJ2-7 | .
CASSPPGDAEAFF | TGTGCTAGCAGCCCGCCCGGAGACGCTGAAGCTTTCTTT | 13 | TRBV7-7 | . | TRBJ1-1 | .
CASSEGVGAAGGYTF | TGTGCCAGTAGCGAGGGCGTAGGCGCGGCGGGCGGCTACACCTTC | 15 | TRBV19 | . | TRBJ1-2 | .
CASSLRGEQYF | TGTGCCAGCAGCTTAAGGGGCGAGCAGTACTTC | 11 | TRBV7-2 | . | TRBJ2-7 | .
CASVNRGRDTEAFF | TGTGCCAGCGTAAACAGGGGCCGGGACACTGAAGCTTTCTTT | 14 | TRBV19 | TRBD1 | TRBJ1-1 | .
CASSRDRVEAFF | TGCGCCAGCAGTCGGGACAGGGTTGAAGCTTTCTTT | 12 | TRBV10-1 | TRBD1 | TRBJ1-1 | .
CASSADGQGYELAKNIQYF | TGTGCCAGCAGCGCCGACGGACAGGGATACGAGCTAGCCAAAAACATTCAGTACTTC | 19 | TRBV11-2 | TRBD1 | TRBJ2-4 | .
CASTDRSNQPQHF | TGTGCCAGCACCGACAGGAGCAATCAGCCCCAGCATTTT | 13 | TRBV6-2/TRBV6-3 | . | TRBJ1-5 | .
CASSLSGTVFF | TGTGCCAGCAGTTTATCCGGGACAGTGTTCTTC | 11 | TRBV28 | TRBD1 | TRBJ2-1 | .
CASSYSQQDSNYGYTF | TGTGCCAGCAGTTACTCGCAACAGGACTCTAACTATGGCTACACCTTC | 16 | TRBV6-2/TRBV6-3 | . | TRBJ1-2 | .
CATSAQGGGLGELFF | TGTGCCACCAGTGCGCAGGGCGGGGGTCTCGGGGAGCTGTTTTTT | 15 | TRBV24-1 | TRBD2 | TRBJ2-2 | .
CASSLADTVSGNTIYF | TGCGCCAGCAGCTTGGCAGACACCGTCTCTGGAAACACCATATATTTT | 16 | TRBV5-1 | . | TRBJ1-3 | .
CASSLSTGGTDTQYF | TGTGCCAGCAGCTTATCGACAGGGGGCACAGATACGCAGTATTTT | 15 | TRBV7-3 | TRBD1 | TRBJ2-3 | once
CASSMSAANYGYTF | TGTGCCAGTAGTATGTCGGCGGCTAACTATGGCTACACCTTC | 14 | TRBV19 | . | TRBJ1-2 | .
CASSMGIGEKLFF | TGTGCCAGTAGTATGGGAATCGGCGAAAAACTGTTTTTT | 13 | TRBV19 | . | TRBJ1-4 | .
CASSLVVGQAFSYNEQFF | TGCGCCAGCAGCTTGGTGGTAGGCCAGGCCTTCTCCTACAATGAGCAGTTCTTC | 18 | TRBV5-1 | . | TRBJ2-1 | .
CASSVDEFTGELFF | TGTGCCAGCAGCGTAGATGAGTTCACCGGGGAGCTGTTTTTT | 14 | TRBV9 | . | TRBJ2-2 | .
CASSPRRAEQFF | TGTGCCAGCAGCCCTAGGAGGGCCGAGCAGTTCTTC | 12 | TRBV11-1 | . | TRBJ2-1 | .
CASSVRLENSPFHF | TGTGCCAGCAGCGTAAGGCTGGAAAATTCACCCTTCCACTTT | 14 | TRBV9 | . | TRBJ1-6 | .
CATSGPTSYEQYF | TGTGCCACCAGTGGTCCGACCTCCTACGAGCAGTACTTC | 13 | TRBV24-1 | . | TRBJ2-7 | .
CASSQERLVGGELFF | TGCGCCAGCAGCCAAGAAAGACTCGTGGGCGGGGAGCTGTTTTTT | 15 | TRBV4-1 | . | TRBJ2-2 | .
CASSSAGTDDNQPQHF | TGTGCCAGCAGTTCGGCCGGGACAGACGACAATCAGCCCCAGCATTTT | 16 | TRBV6-2/TRBV6-3 | TRBD1 | TRBJ1-5 | .
CASSYGRSGYTF | TGTGCCAGCAGTTACGGGCGCAGTGGCTACACCTTC | 12 | TRBV6-5 | . | TRBJ1-2 | few
CASSYDVNQPQHF | TGTGCCAGCAGTTACGATGTCAATCAGCCCCAGCATTTT | 13 | TRBV6-2/TRBV6-3 | . | TRBJ1-5 | .
CASSLGAQAMNTEAFF | TGTGCCAGCAGCTTAGGGGCTCAGGCTATGAACACTGAAGCTTTCTTT | 16 | TRBV7-6 | . | TRBJ1-1 | .
CASSLADSAYGYTF | TGTGCCAGCAGCTTGGCCGACAGCGCCTATGGCTACACCTTC | 14 | TRBV5-6 | . | TRBJ1-2 | .
CASGLGSRAHGYTF | TGTGCCAGCGGTTTGGGCAGTAGGGCCCATGGCTACACCTTC | 14 | TRBV9 | . | TRBJ1-2 | .
CATSRLQGAANTEAFF | TGTGCCACCAGCAGATTACAGGGGGCGGCGAACACTGAAGCTTTCTTT | 16 | TRBV15 | TRBD1 | TRBJ1-1 | .
CATLLGTGGPNTGELFF | TGTGCCACCCTACTGGGGACAGGGGGCCCGAACACCGGGGAGCTGTTTTTT | 17 | TRBV6-1 | TRBD1 | TRBJ2-2 | .
CASGRPVGNTEAFF | TGTGCCTCGGGACGGCCGGTTGGGAACACTGAAGCTTTCTTT | 14 | TRBV30 | . | TRBJ1-1 | .
CASSQDVQVETQYF | TGCGCCAGCAGCCAAGATGTACAAGTAGAGACCCAGTACTTC | 14 | TRBV4-3 | . | TRBJ2-5 | once
CASSSTGKGYEQYF | TGTGCCAGCAGCTCAACAGGGAAGGGCTACGAGCAGTACTTC | 14 | TRBV7-2 | . | TRBJ2-7 | .
CASSHGSGGNTGELFF | TGCGCCAGCAGCCATGGTAGCGGGGGGAACACCGGGGAGCTGTTTTTT | 16 | TRBV4-3 | TRBD2 | TRBJ2-2 | .
CASSERPDRYTEAFF | TGTGCCAGCAGTGAACGTCCCGATCGGTACACTGAAGCTTTCTTT | 15 | TRBV6-1 | . | TRBJ1-1 | .